Presented here are 21 T cell receptor beta chains from one specimen sequenced in a study of blood T cell repertoires in COVID-19. Sequencing used immunoSEQ multiplex PCR; TCRdb keeps in-frame clones, though not all of them. Of fewer than 95,000 clones listed, about 87% are singletons. Sequenced material: peripheral blood. The receptor source for this set is a man between 60 and 70 years old with acute or convalescent COVID-19.

The V call is TRBV30, the J call TRBJ1-1; TRBD1 matches at 7 bases. This CDR3 is 16 amino acids long. Per germline, CDR1 GTSNPN and CDR2 SVGIG (reference sequence). J gave up 5 bases and V 0 bases, and 12 bases lay outside the gene matches. CDR3 sequence (DNA): TGTGCCTGGAGTGTAGGGGTCGGGACAGCGAGGACTGAAGCTTTCTTT. Amino acid sequence: CAWSVGVGTARTEAFF.

The V gene is TRBV3-1 (or the pseudogene TRBV3-2), the J gene TRBJ2-5; TRBD2 agrees at 7 bases. Trimming at V came to 4 bases and at J to 5 bases, leaving 10 bases not matched to a gene. In germline, CDR1 is LGHDT, CDR2 YNNKEL (reference sequence). This CDR3 contains 15 residues. The DNA of the CDR3 is TGTGCCAGCAGCCCCTCTGTGGCGGGAGTGGAGACCCAGTACTTC. Amino acid sequence: CASSPSVAGVETQYF.

V usage is TRBV4-1 and J usage is TRBJ2-7; D might be TRBD1 (6 bases). Looked up from germline, CDR1 is MGHRA and CDR2 is YSYEKL. The CDR3 consists of 16 residues. This chain's CDR3 is CAWRRGGLGAGNEQYF. As DNA, the CDR3 is TGCGCTTGGCGGAGAGGGGGATTAGGGGCCGGAAACGAGCAGTACTTC.

The chain employs TRBV6-1 and TRBJ2-5, with D maybe TRBD2 (5 bases). The CDR3 totals 14 residues. The germline CDR1 and CDR2 sequences are MNHNS and SASEGT. With 1 base removed from V and 5 bases from J, the gap between germline ends came to 11 bases. CDR3 DNA sequence: TGTGCCAGCAGTGAAGGCGGCGGGTGGGAGACCCAGTACTTC. Translated: CASSEGGGWETQYF.

The rearrangement links TRBV29-1 to TRBJ1-2; 8 bases map to TRBD1. J lost 7 bases, V lost 6 bases, and 4 bases had no gene match. Germline CDR1 is SQVTM and CDR2 is ANQGSEA. The CDR3 contains 11 residues. The CDR3 sequence: CSVGTGFGYTF. CDR3 coding DNA: TGCAGCGTGGGGACAGGATTTGGCTACACCTTC. The full variable domain, its missing parts supplied by reference TRBV29-1 and TRBJ1-2, is SAVISQKPSRDICQRGTSLTIQCQVDSQVTMMFWYRQQPGQSLTLIATANQGSEATYESGFVIDKFPISRPNLTFSTLTVSNMSPEDSSIYLCSVGTGFGYTFGSGTRLTVV.

The chain couples TRBV18 to TRBJ2-5, with TRBD1 matching over 10 bases. V trimming: 4 bases; J trimming: 2 bases; junction bases outside the gene matches: 10. This CDR3 is 17 amino acids long. Germline CDR1 and CDR2: KGHSH and LQKENI. CDR3 DNA: TGTGCCAGCTCACTATCCCGGGACAGGGGTCCACAAGAGACCCAGTACTTC. Translating gives CASSLSRDRGPQETQYF.

V and J are TRBV28 and TRBJ2-7; 8 bases are shared with TRBD1. The V and J ends lost 6 bases and 1 base, in that order; junction bases with no gene match: 23. The CDR3 is 20 amino acids. Germline V gene lookup returns CDR1 MDHEN and CDR2 SYDVKM. CDR3 residues: CASRLTPPGQVRTLSYEQYF. The CDR3 nucleotides are TGTGCCAGCAGACTTACACCTCCGGGACAGGTCCGAACTTTATCCTACGAGCAGTACTTC.

The chain joins TRBV5-1 to TRBJ1-4; D is ambiguous. The germline gives CDR1 SGHRS, CDR2 YFSETQ. Between the trimmed V and J ends, which lost 5 bases and 7 bases, there was a span of 15 bases. The CDR3 contains 14 residues. The CDR3 DNA follows: TGCGCCAGCAGACCCACTGCCGGAGGTGAAAAACTGTTTTTT. Its protein is CASRPTAGGEKLFF.

Of note for this clone: Other DNA sequences from this sample encode an identical CDR3 as well. J is TRBJ2-7 and V is TRBV12-3 or TRBV12-4; possibly TRBD2 for D (5 bases). The CDR3 extends over 12 amino acids. Trimming shortened V by 3 bases and J by 5 bases, and 8 bases separated the two germline ends. DNA for the CDR3: TGTGCCAGCAGTTTCGTGCGGGACGAGCAGTACTTC. It encodes CASSFVRDEQYF.

The J gene is TRBJ2-1, the V gene TRBV5-1, with 9 nucleotides matching TRBD2. Germline V gene sequence: CDR1 SGHRS, CDR2 YFSETQ. This CDR3 region has 13 residues. The junction had 6 bases not matched to a gene; V was cut back by 0 bases and J by 14 bases. The CDR3 DNA is TGCGCCAGCAGCTTGGCGGGCGGGAGGGCCAAGTTCTTC. As protein: CASSLAGGRAKFF.

This chain joins TRBV5-1 and TRBJ2-7, with TRBD1 identical over 11 bases. After removal of 2 bases from V and 5 bases from J, the junction contained 3 bases not matched to a gene. Looked up from germline, CDR1 is SGHRS and CDR2 is YFSETQ. This CDR3 is built from 14 residues. CDR3 sequence: CASSFRTGGHEQYF. The CDR3 region has the DNA TGCGCCAGCAGCTTTCGGACAGGGGGCCACGAGCAGTACTTC.

The chain joins TRBV3-1 (or the pseudogene TRBV3-2) to TRBJ2-2; D may be TRBD1 (5 bases). The V gene lost 1 base and the J gene lost 5 bases, with 8 bases spanning the gap. This CDR3 comprises 14 residues. CDR1 is LGHDT and CDR2 is YNNKEL in the germline V gene (reference sequence). In nucleotides, the CDR3 is TGTGCCAGCAGCCAAGCAGGGATTACCGGGGAGCTGTTTTTT. Its translation is CASSQAGITGELFF.

The V and J genes are TRBV7-6 and TRBJ2-1; a weak D match, TRBD2 (5 bases). The germline V gene encodes CDR1 SGHVS and CDR2 FNYEAQ. This CDR3 contains 15 residues. The V gene lost 1 base and the J gene lost 0 bases, with 7 bases spanning the gap. The CDR3 nucleotides read TGTGCCAGCAGCTTAGAAAGCGGCTCCTACAATGAGCAGTTCTTC. Amino acid sequence: CASSLESGSYNEQFF.

The rearrangement joins TRBV5-1 to TRBJ2-3; tentative D call: TRBD2 (6 bases). The CDR3 contains 15 residues. V shed 4 bases and J shed 1 base, with 13 bases lying between them. Germline CDR1 and CDR2: SGHRS and YFSETQ. The CDR3 loop reads CASSIDGGRTDTQYF. The DNA for the CDR3 is TGCGCCAGCAGCATCGACGGGGGACGCACAGATACGCAGTATTTT. Complete variable domain (other parts from reference TRBV5-1 and TRBJ2-3): KAGVTQTPRYLIKTRGQQVTLSCSPISGHRSVSWYQQTPGQGLQFLFEYFSETQRNKGNFPGRFSGRQFSNSRSEMNVSTLELGDSALYLCASSIDGGRTDTQYFGPGTRLTVL.

V is TRBV6-1 and J is TRBJ1-2; 7 nucleotides match TRBD1. The CDR3 extends over 14 amino acids. Germline CDR1 is MNHNS and CDR2 is SASEGT. V lost 1 base to trimming and J lost 4 bases; unmatched junction nucleotides: 3. DNA of the CDR3: TGTGCCAGCAGTGAAGTGACAGGGTCCTATGGCTACACCTTC. Residues: CASSEVTGSYGYTF.

This clone was seen a few times. The chain couples TRBV6-5 to TRBJ2-3, with D possibly matching TRBD2 (6 bases). V lost 0 bases, J lost 2 bases, and 12 bases lay in between. Germline CDR1 reads MNHEY; CDR2 reads SVGAGI. CDR3 length: 16 residues. Here the CDR3 DNA reads TGTGCCAGCAGTTACTCCGGAGGGAGATCCACAGATACGCAGTATTTT. Encoded protein: CASSYSGGRSTDTQYF.

V is TRBV3-1 (or the pseudogene TRBV3-2) and J is TRBJ1-6, with TRBD1 matching over 7 bases. Germline loops: CDR1 LGHDT, CDR2 YNNKEL (reference sequence). This CDR3 region has 15 residues. Trimming at V came to 5 bases and at J to 7 bases, leaving 8 bases not matched to a gene. In nucleotides, the CDR3 is TGTGCCAGCAGCGCTCCCGGGACAGTCAATTCACCCCTCCACTTT. Its protein is CASSAPGTVNSPLHF.

This clone was recorded once. The chain carries TRBV6-4 and TRBJ2-1; 10 nucleotides line up with TRBD2. V gave up 3 bases and J gave up 7 bases; unmatched junction bases: 6. The CDR3 runs to 15 residues. Germline V gene data show CDR1 as MRHNA and CDR2 as SNTAGT. The CDR3 reads CASSETSGRGNEQFF. The CDR3 DNA reads as TGTGCCAGCAGTGAGACGAGCGGGAGGGGAAATGAGCAGTTCTTC.

This chain uses TRBV27 with TRBJ1-6, with a weak D call TRBD1 (6 bases). Trimming removed 9 bases from V and 5 bases from J, with 11 bases in between. Germline V CDR1 and CDR2: MNHEY, SMNVEV (reference sequence). This CDR3 has 13 amino acids. The CDR3 sequence: CASTGFDNSPLHF. The CDR3 DNA reads TGTGCCAGTACAGGGTTCGATAATTCACCCCTCCACTTT.

The V call is TRBV5-1, the J call TRBJ1-4; 12 nucleotides agree with TRBD1. CDR1 is SGHRS and CDR2 is YFSETQ in the germline V gene. The J segment lost 3 bases and the V segment lost 5 bases, leaving 5 bases of the junction unmatched. The CDR3 is 16 residues long. CDR3 protein: CASRTGTGGSNEKLFF. The CDR3 DNA follows: TGCGCCAGCAGGACCGGGACAGGGGGCTCTAATGAAAAACTGTTTTTT. Drawing the rest from reference TRBV5-1 and TRBJ1-4, the complete variable domain is KAGVTQTPRYLIKTRGQQVTLSCSPISGHRSVSWYQQTPGQGLQFLFEYFSETQRNKGNFPGRFSGRQFSNSRSEMNVSTLELGDSALYLCASRTGTGGSNEKLFFGSGTQLSVL.

The chain combines TRBV7-2 with TRBJ2-3; D gene unclear. The V end lost 5 bases, the J end lost 6 bases, and 12 bases lay between the germline ends. This CDR3 region has 13 residues. CDR1 is SGHTA, CDR2 FQGNSA, per germline. The CDR3 here is CASSPRFPDTQYF. The DNA of the CDR3 is TGTGCCAGCAGCCCGAGATTCCCCGATACGCAGTATTTT.